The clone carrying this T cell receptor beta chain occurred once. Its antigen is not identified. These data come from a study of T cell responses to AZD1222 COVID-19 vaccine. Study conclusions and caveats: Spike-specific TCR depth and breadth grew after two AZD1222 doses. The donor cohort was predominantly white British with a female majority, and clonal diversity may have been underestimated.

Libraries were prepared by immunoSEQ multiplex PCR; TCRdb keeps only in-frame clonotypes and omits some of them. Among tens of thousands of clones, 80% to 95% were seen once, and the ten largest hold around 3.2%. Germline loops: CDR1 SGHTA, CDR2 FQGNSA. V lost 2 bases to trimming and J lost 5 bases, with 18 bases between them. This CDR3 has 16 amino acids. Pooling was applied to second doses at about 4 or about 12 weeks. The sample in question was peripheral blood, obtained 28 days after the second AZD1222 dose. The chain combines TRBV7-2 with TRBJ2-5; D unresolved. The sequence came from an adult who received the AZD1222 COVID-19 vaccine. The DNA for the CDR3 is TGTGCCAGCAGCTTAAGTGGGCCGTCCAAGTGGGAGACCCAGTACTTC. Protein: CASSLSGPSKWETQYF.